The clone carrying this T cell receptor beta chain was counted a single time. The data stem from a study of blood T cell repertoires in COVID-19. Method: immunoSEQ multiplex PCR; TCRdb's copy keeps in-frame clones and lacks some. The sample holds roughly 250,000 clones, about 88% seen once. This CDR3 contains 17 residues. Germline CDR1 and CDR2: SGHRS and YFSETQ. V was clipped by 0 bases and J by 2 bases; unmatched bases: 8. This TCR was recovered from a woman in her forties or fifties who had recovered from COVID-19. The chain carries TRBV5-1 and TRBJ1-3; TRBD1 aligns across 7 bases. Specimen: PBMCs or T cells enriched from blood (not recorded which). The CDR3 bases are TGCGCCAGCAGCTTGGGGACAGGCCGAAAGACTGGAAACACCATATATTTT. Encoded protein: CASSLGTGRKTGNTIYF.